The 11 T cell receptor beta chains presented below share a single source sample, sequenced in a study of molecular identifiers for immune sequencing clone quantification. TCRdb recomputed calls from the PCR reads with MiXCR, one row per CDR3 protein. The sample has a few hundred thousand distinct CDR3 sequences, approximately 25% seen once. The specimen sequenced was naive CD8+ T cells from blood, with Jurkat cell RNA spiked in. Subset denoted: FACS-sorted CD8+CD4-CCR7+CD45RA+ naive T cells. The source is a human donor in good health. Some libraries in this study had Jurkat cell RNA spiked in.

The V gene is TRBV20-1, the J gene TRBJ2-7; D not certain. Germline CDR1 reads DFQATT; CDR2 reads SNEGSKA (reference sequence). CDR3 length equals 13 residues. The germline V and J ends were trimmed by 6 bases and 1 base, with 13 bases remaining between them. The CDR3 here is CSADPDVSYEQYF. The CDR3 DNA is TGCAGTGCCGACCCGGACGTTTCCTACGAGCAGTACTTC.

This clonotype was detected only a few times. V and J are TRBV4-2 and TRBJ2-2; D ambiguous. Germline-derived CDR1 and CDR2 are LGHNA and YNFKEQ. Between the trimmed V and J ends, which lost 0 bases and 3 bases, there was a span of 8 bases. CDR3 size: 15 residues. Here the CDR3 reads CASSQDNSYTGELFF. The CDR3 nucleotides are TGTGCCAGCAGCCAAGATAACAGTTACACCGGGGAGCTGTTTTTT.

A note on this clonotype: This sequence may be a read error, since a much larger clone differs from it by one base. This sequence joins TRBV7-2 and TRBJ2-7, with D maybe TRBD2 (5 bases). The germline gives CDR1 SGHTA, CDR2 FQGNSA. The CDR3 contains 15 residues. The CDR3, as DNA: TGTGCCAGCAGCTTAGAGGGCCGGCGGGTGCGCGAGCAGTGCTTC. It translates to CASSLEGRRVREQCF.

The chain employs TRBV13 and TRBJ1-5, with 11 bases fitting TRBD1. CDR1 is PRHDT and CDR2 is FYEKMQ in the germline V gene (reference sequence). This CDR3 contains 16 residues. V was clipped by 5 bases and J by 3 bases; unmatched bases: 6. In DNA, the CDR3 is TGTGCCAGCAGCGGACAGGGGGCTGTCGACAATCAGCCCCAGCATTTT. Translation: CASSGQGAVDNQPQHF.

As regards this clonotype: This may be a read error: a much more frequent sequence differs by one nucleotide. This rearrangement joins TRBV29-1 to TRBJ2-1, with 7 bases lining up with TRBD2. Germline trimming cut 7 bases from V and 7 bases from J; bases unmatched to any gene: 10. Germline CDR1 SQVTM, CDR2 ANQGSEA. There are 13 residues in the CDR3. CDR3 nucleotides: TGCAGCGCGTTGCTAGCGGAAGTGAATGAGCAGTTCTTC. Residues: CSALLAEVNEQFF.

This sequence joins TRBV9 and TRBJ2-7, with D possibly matching TRBD2 (5 bases). V was trimmed by 0 bases and J by 2 bases, leaving 9 bases between them. Germline loops: CDR1 SGDLS, CDR2 YYNGEE. The CDR3 consists of 14 residues. The CDR3 region is CASSVDGSAYEQYF. The CDR3 nucleotides are TGTGCCAGCAGCGTAGATGGTAGCGCCTACGAGCAGTACTTC.

This clonotype was picked up many times. The rearrangement links TRBV3-1 to TRBJ2-2; 9 nucleotides align to TRBD2. The CDR3 has 16 residues. The germline V gene has CDR1 LGHDT and CDR2 YNNKEL (reference sequence). V lost 2 bases and J lost 1; bases outside the gene matches: 2. DNA of the CDR3: TGTGCCAGCAGCCAACTAGCGGGGCTGAACACCGGGGAGCTGTTTTTT. This sequence encodes CASSQLAGLNTGELFF.

This clonotype was found a few times. V is TRBV12-3 or TRBV12-4 and J is TRBJ2-3, with TRBD1 matching over 8 bases. V lost 3 bases and J lost 4; bases outside the gene matches: 6. The CDR3 has 15 residues. The CDR3 DNA reads TGTGCCAGCAGTTTCGTACAGGGGGAGTCAGATACGCAGTATTTT. Translation gives CASSFVQGESDTQYF.

V and J are TRBV6-1 and TRBJ1-1; unclear D gene. Germline assignment: CDR1 MNHNS and CDR2 SASEGT. V was trimmed by 4 bases and J by 0 bases, leaving 12 bases between them. CDR3 size: 15 residues. Written as DNA, the CDR3 is TGTGCCAGCAGTGGGTGGGCGGAGATGAACACTGAAGCTTTCTTT. This translates into CASSGWAEMNTEAFF.

Concerning this clonotype: A read error is likely, as this CDR3 ends without the conserved phenylalanine or tryptophan. The chain carries TRBV30 and TRBJ1-2, with D unclear. Trimming shortened V by 5 bases and J by 7 bases, and 14 bases separated the two germline ends. The CDR3 length is 12 residues. CDR1 and CDR2 from the germline V gene are GTSNPN and SVGIG (reference sequence). In DNA form, the CDR3 reads TGTGCCTGGGAGGTGGACGGGTCTGGCTACACCTCC. Its protein is CAWEVDGSGYTS.

This clonotype was detected only a few times. This sequence joins TRBV6-2 or TRBV6-3 and TRBJ1-5, with 7 bases matching TRBD1. The V gene end was trimmed by 7 bases and the J gene end by 4 bases; junction bases not matched to a gene: 19. This CDR3 region has 18 residues. Germline lookup yields CDR1 MNHEY and CDR2 SVGEGT. The CDR3 nucleotides are TGTGCCAGCAACATGGGACAGAAGGAGGCTGGGTGGAATCAGCCCCAGCATTTT. Encoded protein: CASNMGQKEAGWNQPQHF.